Listed here are 26 T cell receptor beta chains from one sample, sequenced in a study of control samples from healthy donors and cancer patients (dated by TCRdb to the early 2020s). Libraries came from the immunoSEQ multiplex PCR assay. TCRdb provides this immuneACCESS table in a form limited to in-frame rearrangements. Some clones are lacking; in checked studies, under half of them reflect an unresolved V gene, and why the rest are absent is not known. Present in this sample are approximately 69,000 clones, around nine tenths of which were seen just once. 5% to 6.5% of the sample lies in the top ten. The sample comprised PBMCs. These receptors came from a man in his 60s with colorectal cancer.

V gene TRBV28 combines with J gene TRBJ2-3, with 10 bases matching TRBD2. With 6 bases clipped from V and 5 bases from J, the junction kept 14 bases outside the gene matches. Per the germline V gene, CDR1 is MDHEN and CDR2 is SYDVKM. This CDR3 contains 17 residues. CDR3 amino acids: CASRLAGVAGSLDTQYF. DNA of the CDR3: TGTGCCAGCAGGCTAGCGGGGGTCGCGGGGTCGTTAGATACGCAGTATTTT. The variable domain in full, completed from reference TRBV28 and TRBJ2-3, reads DVKVTQSSRYLVKRTGEKVFLECVQDMDHENMFWYRQDPGLGLRLIYFSYDVKMKEKGDIPEGYSVSREKKERFSLILESASTNQTSMYLCASRLAGVAGSLDTQYFGPGTRLTVL.

V and J are TRBV29-1 and TRBJ2-5; TRBD1 or TRBD2 may be the D gene (5 bases each). This CDR3 has 11 amino acids. CDR1 is SQVTM and CDR2 is ANQGSEA in the germline V gene. Trimming pared 5 bases from V and 5 bases from J, leaving 9 bases between. This chain's CDR3 is CSVLREETQYF. CDR3 coding DNA: TGCAGCGTTCTCAGGGAGGAGACCCAGTACTTC.

The genes are TRBV5-8 and TRBJ2-3, with no clear D. This CDR3 region has 13 residues. Germline V gives CDR1 SGHTS, CDR2 YDEGEE. Trimming pared 6 bases from V and 6 bases from J, leaving 14 bases between. CDR3 protein: CASTSVIGDTQYF. As DNA, the CDR3 is TGTGCCAGCACCTCGGTAATCGGGGATACGCAGTATTTT.

This clone came up once. The rearrangement uses TRBV10-2 and TRBJ1-1; perhaps TRBD1 as D (6 bases). V was shortened by 7 bases and J by 5 bases, with 14 bases between the two germline ends. The germline gives CDR1 WSHSY, CDR2 SAAADI. This CDR3 region has 13 residues. The CDR3, as DNA: TGCGCCAGCAATAACAGGGTAACGACTGAAGCTTTCTTT. This translates into CASNNRVTTEAFF.

This clone appeared a few times. Additional DNA sequences in this sample encode the identical CDR3. The chain employs TRBV28 and TRBJ2-7, with D possibly being TRBD1 or TRBD2 (7 bases each). V lost 1 base and J 4 bases, leaving 23 bases between the germline ends. Germline lookup yields CDR1 MDHEN and CDR2 SYDVKM. The CDR3 is 18 residues long. The CDR3 spells CASSLLGIGAGGGYEQYF. In nucleotides, the CDR3 is TGTGCCAGCAGTTTATTGGGTATAGGGGCAGGGGGGGGGTACGAGCAGTACTTC.

The chain uses TRBV5-1 and TRBJ2-2, with D maybe TRBD1 (6 bases). CDR1 SGHRS and CDR2 YFSETQ come from the germline V gene. This CDR3 region has 18 residues. V gave up 2 bases and J gave up 8 bases, with 25 bases separating them. The CDR3 loop reads CASSFGSPFTGLVGELFF. The CDR3 bases are TGCGCCAGCAGCTTTGGGAGCCCGTTTACAGGGTTGGTTGGGGAGCTGTTTTTT.

This chain joins TRBV7-2 and TRBJ2-5; 7 nucleotides match TRBD1. V was clipped by 8 bases and J by 2 bases; unmatched bases: 8. The CDR3 consists of 14 residues. Germline V gene sequence: CDR1 SGHTA, CDR2 FQGNSA. The CDR3 DNA follows: TGTGCCAGCGCGAGACAGGGATTACAAGAGACCCAGTACTTC. The encoded protein is CASARQGLQETQYF. Full variable domain (remainder filled in from reference TRBV7-2 and TRBJ2-5): GAGVSQSPSNKVTEKGKDVELRCDPISGHTALYWYRQSLGQGLEFLIYFQGNSAPDKSGLPSDRFSAERTGGSVSTLTIQRTQQEDSAVYLCASARQGLQETQYFGPGTRLLVL.

This clone was recorded once. The genes are TRBV6-4 and TRBJ2-1, with 9 nucleotides matching TRBD2. This CDR3 contains 16 residues. The V and J ends lost 3 bases and 8 bases, in that order; junction bases with no gene match: 11. The germline V gene encodes CDR1 MRHNA and CDR2 SNTAGT. CDR3 in DNA: TGTGCCAGCAGTGATACAGCGGGGGGCTTCCTCGATGAGCAGTTCTTC. Protein product: CASSDTAGGFLDEQFF.

The J gene is TRBJ2-7, the V gene TRBV21-1. TRBV21-1 is marked as a pseudogene. The CDR3 loop spans 12 amino acids. The CDR3 protein is CASTGPPHEQYF. CDR3 nucleotides: TGTGCCAGCACCGGACCGCCCCACGAGCAGTACTTC.

The chain links TRBV18 to TRBJ1-6, with a possible D match to TRBD1 (5 bases). The germline V and J ends were trimmed by 3 bases and 6 bases, with 15 bases remaining between them. The CDR3 consists of 16 residues. CDR1 KGHSH and CDR2 LQKENI come from the germline V gene. The chain's CDR3 is CASSPASGTANSPLHF. CDR3 bases: TGTGCCAGCTCACCGGCGAGCGGGACGGCTAATTCACCCCTCCACTTT. The full variable domain, its missing parts supplied by reference TRBV18 and TRBJ1-6, is NAGVMQNPRHLVRRRGQEARLRCSPMKGHSHVYWYRQLPEEGLKFMVYLQKENIIDESGMPKERFSAEFPKEGPSILRIQQVVRGDSAAYFCASSPASGTANSPLHFGNGTRLTVT.

The J gene is TRBJ1-3, the V gene TRBV11-2, with unresolved D. The CDR3 is 14 residues long. The V end was cut by 5 bases, the J end by 5 bases, with 13 bases between. Germline CDR1 SGHAT, CDR2 FQNNGV. CDR3 nucleotide sequence: TGTGCCAGCAGCCCCACAGTACAGAGAAACACCATATATTTT. The encoded protein is CASSPTVQRNTIYF.

In this sample, this clone turned up once. The CDR3 sequence is CAWSVGGSNTEAFF. The CDR3 DNA reads TGTGCCTGGAGTGTAGGGGGATCGAACACTGAAGCTTTCTTT. The rearrangement uses TRBV30 and TRBJ1-1; D may be TRBD1 (6 bases). CDR1 and CDR2 (germline): GTSNPN, SVGIG (reference sequence). The V gene lost 0 bases and the J gene lost 1 base, with 9 bases spanning the gap. The CDR3 is 14 residues long.

The table lists this clone with a few counts. V is TRBV9 and J is TRBJ2-5; 9 bases are shared with TRBD1. The V segment lost 2 bases and the J segment 4 bases; nucleotides outside the gene matches: 3. Germline lookup yields CDR1 SGDLS and CDR2 YYNGEE. This CDR3 spans 14 amino acids. CDR3 coding DNA: TGTGCCAGCAGCGTCGGACAGGGGTTAGAGACCCAGTACTTC. Its protein is CASSVGQGLETQYF.

This sequence joins TRBV6-1 and TRBJ2-6; D remains unclear. CDR3 length equals 16 residues. The V gene's germline CDR1 is MNHNS and CDR2 SASEGT. V lost 3 bases and J 0 bases, leaving 9 bases between the germline ends. The CDR3 loop is CASSDPSDSGANVLTF. CDR3 DNA sequence: TGTGCCAGCAGTGATCCCTCGGACTCTGGGGCCAACGTCCTGACTTTC.

J is TRBJ2-7 and V is TRBV7-9, with 8 positions matching TRBD2. The CDR3 runs to 15 residues. Germline-derived CDR1 and CDR2 are SEHNR and FQNEAQ (reference sequence). The V and J ends lost 2 bases and 1 base, in that order; junction bases with no gene match: 4. CDR3 region: CASSLYGTRSYEQYF. For the CDR3, the DNA is TGTGCCAGCAGCTTATACGGGACTAGGTCCTACGAGCAGTACTTC.

The chain joins TRBV2 to TRBJ2-7; TRBD2 agrees at 9 bases. Germline-derived CDR1 and CDR2 are SNHLY and FYNNEI. The CDR3 is 15 residues long. The trim removed 6 bases at V and 0 bases at J, leaving 6 bases unmatched. The CDR3 reads CASSRLAAISYEQYF. CDR3 coding DNA: TGTGCCAGCAGCAGACTAGCGGCCATCTCCTACGAGCAGTACTTC.

The chain carries TRBV2 and TRBJ1-2; TRBD1 aligns across 7 bases. The CDR3 length is 14 residues. Unmatched junction bases numbered 6, after V lost 5 bases and J lost 3 bases. Looked up from germline, CDR1 is SNHLY and CDR2 is FYNNEI. The CDR3 protein is CASSQTGVDYGYTF. The CDR3 coding sequence is TGTGCCAGCAGTCAAACAGGGGTGGACTATGGCTACACCTTC.

This chain links TRBV5-4 with TRBJ2-3, with 9 bases aligning to TRBD1. Per germline, CDR1 SGHNT and CDR2 YYREEE (reference sequence). V was clipped by 0 bases and J by 6 bases; unmatched bases: 5. CDR3 length equals 15 residues. In nucleotides, the CDR3 is TGTGCCAGCAGCTTGGCGGGACAGGGTGTCGATACGCAGTATTTT. Translated: CASSLAGQGVDTQYF.

The chain combines TRBV21-1 with TRBJ2-1; the table calls TRBD2, which could not be checked here. TRBV21-1 is described as a pseudogene. This CDR3 is built from 17 residues. CDR3 sequence: CASISGEGRGHYNEQFF. Written as DNA, the CDR3 is TGTGCCAGCATCTCAGGGGAGGGGAGGGGCCATTACAATGAGCAGTTCTTC.

The chain links TRBV30 to TRBJ1-5; a possible D gene is TRBD1 (6 bases). This CDR3 region has 16 residues. Trimming took off 0 bases at V and 1 base at J, with 13 bases between the two ends. The germline V gene has CDR1 GTSNPN and CDR2 SVGIG (reference sequence). The CDR3 DNA follows: TGTGCCTGGAGTGTAAAGGGGGGCCCGAGCAATCAGCCCCAGCATTTT. It yields the protein CAWSVKGGPSNQPQHF.

The rearrangement uses TRBV5-4 and TRBJ1-6, with TRBD1 matching over 7 bases. Germline CDR1 and CDR2: SGHNT and YYREEE (reference sequence). V was clipped by 0 bases and J by 0 bases; unmatched bases: 6. This CDR3 has 18 amino acids. CDR3 loop: CASSLVSAGGSYNSPLHF. DNA of the CDR3: TGTGCCAGCAGCTTGGTCTCGGCAGGGGGCTCCTATAATTCACCCCTCCACTTT.

The genes are TRBV11-2 and TRBJ2-3; the D gene is possibly TRBD2 (6 bases). CDR3 length equals 16 residues. The V end lost 3 bases, the J end lost 2 bases, and 15 bases lay between the germline ends. Germline assignment: CDR1 SGHAT and CDR2 FQNNGV. CDR3 DNA: TGTGCCAGCAGCTTTATCGCGGGGAGCCCCACAGATACGCAGTATTTT. As protein: CASSFIAGSPTDTQYF.

The rearrangement links TRBV5-4 to TRBJ2-5; D unclear. V lost 0 bases and J 3 bases, leaving 12 bases between the germline ends. The CDR3 runs 15 residues. CDR1 and CDR2 from the germline V gene are SGHNT and YYREEE (reference sequence). DNA for the CDR3: TGTGCCAGCAGCTTGGCATGGGGTGGGAAAGAGACCCAGTACTTC. It translates to CASSLAWGGKETQYF.

The chain carries TRBV27 and TRBJ1-2, with 12 bases matching TRBD1. The length of the CDR3 is 18 residues. Per germline, CDR1 MNHEY and CDR2 SMNVEV (reference sequence). The trim removed 3 bases at V and 8 bases at J, leaving 16 bases unmatched. In DNA form, the CDR3 reads TGTGCCAGCAGTTTCAAGGGGACAGGGGGCGGTGGGATTGAAGGCTACACCTTC. Protein product: CASSFKGTGGGGIEGYTF.

This clone was recorded once. The chain couples TRBV5-4 to TRBJ2-2; 12 nucleotides align to TRBD2. This CDR3 is built from 14 residues. Germline CDR1 is SGHNT and CDR2 is YYREEE (reference sequence). The V segment lost 5 bases and the J segment 6 bases; nucleotides outside the gene matches: 2. The DNA for the CDR3 is TGTGCCAGCAGGTCTAGCGGGGGGGCCGGGGAGCTGTTTTTT. Protein sequence: CASRSSGGAGELFF.

DNA of the CDR3: TGTGCCAGCAGTTCCACCCCGACTAGCGGGGGATGGGAGACCCAGTACTTC. Translating gives CASSSTPTSGGWETQYF. This sequence joins TRBV27 and TRBJ2-5; 12 nucleotides line up with TRBD2. Per germline, CDR1 MNHEY and CDR2 SMNVEV (reference sequence). J was trimmed by 5 bases and V by 4 bases; bases with no gene match: 11. The CDR3 length is 17 residues.